These T cell receptor beta chains were read from a single sample in a study of blood T cells in healthy people across ages. TCRdb ran MiXCR on the 5' RACE reads and lists one entry per CDR3 protein. The table records 850,000 to 1,000,000 distinct CDR3 sequences, under 50% of them present only once. Sequenced sample: blood. These receptors all stem from a man aged 25 to 40 in good health. The CDR3 runs from the conserved cysteine through the conserved F or W. D genes are given only for firm matches. Some rows have no size entry. The others give once, few or many, or a class for an expanded clone.

V,D,size,J,DNA,CDR3
TRBV12-3/TRBV12-4,TRBD1,.,TRBJ1-2,TGTGCCAGCAGGGCAGGGGGTGCGATAGTCTATGGCTACACCTTC,CASRAGGAIVYGYTF
TRBV5-1,TRBD2,.,TRBJ2-2,TGCGCCAGCAGCCCCGGGACTAGGGGTACCGGGGAGCTGTTTTTT,CASSPGTRGTGELFF
TRBV6-6,.,.,TRBJ2-7,TGTGCCACCTCGGACCTATCCTACGAGCAGTACTTC,CATSDLSYEQYF
TRBV20-1,.,.,TRBJ1-1,TGCGGTGCTAGAGATGTTCGGAGCACTGAAGCTTTCTTT,CGARDVRSTEAFF
TRBV28,.,.,TRBJ2-1,TGTGCCAGCAGTTTTACCGCTTACGAGCAGTTCTTC,CASSFTAYEQFF
TRBV4-1,.,.,TRBJ1-5,TGCGCCAGCAGCCAAGTCCAGGGAGATCGGGACAATCAGCCCCAGCATTTT,CASSQVQGDRDNQPQHF
TRBV7-6,TRBD2,.,TRBJ2-3,TGTGCCAGCAGCGGCCGGGCAGCGGGAGGGCCTGATATATTCGATTATACGCAGTATTTT,CASSGRAAGGPDIFDYTQYF
TRBV6-5,.,.,TRBJ1-1,TGTGCCAGCAGCCCCGGGTGGTTGGGCACTGAAGCTTTCTTT,CASSPGWLGTEAFF
TRBV4-3,TRBD1,.,TRBJ1-5,TGCGCCAGCAGCCTGGACAGGGGGGGGGACAATCAGCCCCAGCATTTT,CASSLDRGGDNQPQHF
TRBV5-4,TRBD1,.,TRBJ2-5,TGTGCCAGCAGCTTCCCCGGGACAGGGTCAAAGACCCAGTACTTC,CASSFPGTGSKTQYF
TRBV24-1,.,once,TRBJ2-1,TGTGCCACCAGTTCTAGTGGGGGGCTTTTCAATGAGCGGTTCTTC,CATSSSGGLFNERFF
TRBV29-1,TRBD1,.,TRBJ2-1,TGCAGCGGTCACAGGGGGCACAATGAGCAGTTCTTC,CSGHRGHNEQFF
TRBV30,TRBD2,.,TRBJ2-1,TGTGCCTGGAGCGGCGGGGGGGCGGATGAGCAGTTCTTC,CAWSGGGADEQFF
TRBV7-6,.,.,TRBJ2-3,TGTGCCGGCAGCGGCCCAGGAAACCGTTCCACAGATACTCAGTATTTT,CAGSGPGNRSTDTQYF
TRBV5-1,.,.,TRBJ1-6,TGCGCCAGCAGCTTGGCCCAGAATAATTCACCCCTCCACTTT,CASSLAQNNSPLHF
TRBV6-6,TRBD1,.,TRBJ1-5,TGTGCCAGCAGACCGGGACAGGGGGTAAGCAATCAGCCCCAGCATTTT,CASRPGQGVSNQPQHF
TRBV9,.,.,TRBJ2-1,TGTGCCAGCAGACAGGCCGCGACGGGCGATGAGCAGTTCTTC,CASRQAATGDEQFF
TRBV27,TRBD2,few,TRBJ2-1,TGTGCCAGCAGTTTCGGGGGGAGTCACAATGAGCAGTTCTTC,CASSFGGSHNEQFF
TRBV5-1,.,many,TRBJ2-1,TGCGCCAGCAGCTCGAACGGGGTGTTCAGCTCCTACAATGAGCAGTTCTTC,CASSSNGVFSSYNEQFF
TRBV5-6,.,once,TRBJ2-1,TGTGCCAGCAGCCCAGACAGATACAACAATGAGCAGTTCTTC,CASSPDRYNNEQFF
TRBV6-2/TRBV6-3,.,.,TRBJ2-1,TGTGCCAGCAGTTACAACCGGGACAATGAGCAGTTCTTC,CASSYNRDNEQFF
TRBV18,.,.,TRBJ1-6,TGTGCCAGCTCACCAGGGGCAGTCGGTGATTCACCCCTCCACTTT,CASSPGAVGDSPLHF
TRBV5-1,.,.,TRBJ1-5,TGCGCCAGCAGCCTCGAGGGGGGTAATAATCAGCCCCAGCATTTT,CASSLEGGNNQPQHF
TRBV6-5,.,once,TRBJ2-3,TGTGCCAGCAGTGACCGGACTAACACAGATACGCAGTATTTT,CASSDRTNTDTQYF
TRBV6-2/TRBV6-3,.,.,TRBJ2-3,TGTGCCAGCAGCTCGACAGAAGATACGCAGTATTTT,CASSSTEDTQYF
TRBV6-2/TRBV6-3,TRBD1,.,TRBJ2-7,TGTGCCAGCAGTTCGGGGACAGGGGGCGGAATTTCCGAGCAGTACTTC,CASSSGTGGGISEQYF
TRBV25-1,.,.,TRBJ2-5,TGTGCCAGCAGTGAAATCCAGACCCAGTACTTC,CASSEIQTQYF
TRBV5-1,.,few,TRBJ2-6,TGCGCCAGCAGCTTGGCCGGGACGACTGGGGCCAACGTCCTGACTTTC,CASSLAGTTGANVLTF
TRBV7-2,TRBD1,many,TRBJ2-7,TGTGCCAGCAGCCCTGACAGGGGCGAGCAGTACTTC,CASSPDRGEQYF
TRBV20-1,.,.,TRBJ2-7,TGCAGTGCTAGGTGGCCCCCAACCTACGAGCAGTACTTC,CSARWPPTYEQYF
TRBV27,.,.,TRBJ2-1,TGTGCCAGCAGTCCCCCCGGATCGACACTCAGCTCCTACAATGAGCAGTTCTTC,CASSPPGSTLSSYNEQFF
TRBV7-8,TRBD2,.,TRBJ2-1,TGTGCCAGCAGCTTCAGAGCGGGGCGGGGTGAGCAGTTCTTC,CASSFRAGRGEQFF
TRBV21-1,.,few,TRBJ1-4,TGTGCCAGCAGCATGAGTGAAAAACTGTTTTTT,CASSMSEKLFF
TRBV20-1,.,few,TRBJ2-3,TGCAGCGGGATAGCGGACCCTACGCAGTATTTT,CSGIADPTQYF
TRBV5-1,.,.,TRBJ1-5,TGCGCCAGCAGCTTGGAAGGGGCGCGAGGACAGCCCCAGCATTTT,CASSLEGARGQPQHF
TRBV5-6,.,.,TRBJ2-4,TGTGCCAGCAGCTTGGACACCGATCCTCGGGACATTCAGTACTTC,CASSLDTDPRDIQYF
TRBV14,TRBD1,.,TRBJ2-1,TGTGCCAGCAGCACAAGAGGACAGGGGGCGCTTGAGCAGTTCTTC,CASSTRGQGALEQFF
TRBV30,.,.,TRBJ2-3,TGTGCCTGGAGTGAGCGTTTTTACCGGGACTCCTCCCCAGATACGCAGTATTTT,CAWSERFYRDSSPDTQYF
TRBV20-1,.,.,TRBJ2-7,TGCAGTGCTGGAGATCAATCTGCCTACGAGCAGTACTTC,CSAGDQSAYEQYF
TRBV4-2,.,.,TRBJ2-4,TGTGCCAGCAGCCAAGTTCCGGGTTTGGTAAACATTCAGTACTTC,CASSQVPGLVNIQYF
TRBV4-2,.,.,TRBJ1-2,TGTGCCAGCAGCCAAGATCGCCCAGCCTACACCTTC,CASSQDRPAYTF
TRBV2,TRBD1,.,TRBJ1-1,TGTGCCAGCAGTCTAGACAGGGAGGTGGCCACTGAAGCTTTCTTT,CASSLDREVATEAFF
TRBV28,.,once,TRBJ2-4,TGTGCCAGCAGTGCCGTAACCTTAGCCAAAAACATTCAGTACTTC,CASSAVTLAKNIQYF
TRBV29-1,TRBD1,.,TRBJ2-2,TGCAGCGTTGAATGGCAGGGGGCTTACACCGGGGAGCTGTTTTTT,CSVEWQGAYTGELFF
TRBV12-5,TRBD2,.,TRBJ2-1,TGTGCTAGTGGAACCGGGACTAGCGGGGGGGACTCCTACAGTGAGCAGTTCTTC,CASGTGTSGGDSYSEQFF
TRBV29-1,.,.,TRBJ2-5,TGCAGCGTTGGGGACTCTGGGACCCAGTACTTC,CSVGDSGTQYF
TRBV6-1,.,.,TRBJ1-2,TGTGCCAGCAGTGACGGCAGGTTCGGGTATGGCTACACCTTC,CASSDGRFGYGYTF
TRBV6-5,.,.,TRBJ2-5,TGTGCCAGCAGACGTAACAGGAATCAAGAGACCCAGTACTTC,CASRRNRNQETQYF
TRBV9,.,few,TRBJ2-7,TGTGCCAGCAGCGAGGGACCCGCACCTTCCGAGCAGTACTTC,CASSEGPAPSEQYF
TRBV5-1,.,.,TRBJ1-1,TGCGCCAGCAGCTTGTACTGGAACACTGAAGCTTTCTTT,CASSLYWNTEAFF
TRBV4-2,.,few,TRBJ2-5,TGTGCCAGCAGCCAAGAAGTAATGGCGAAAGAGACCCAGTACTTC,CASSQEVMAKETQYF
TRBV5-1,.,.,TRBJ1-2,TGCGCCAGCAGCTTGGATACGGATGGCTACACCTTC,CASSLDTDGYTF
TRBV6-1,.,many,TRBJ2-6,TGTGCCAGCAGTGTAGTTCAGGGAGCTGGGGCCAACGTCCTGACTTTC,CASSVVQGAGANVLTF
TRBV29-1,.,few,TRBJ2-7,TGCAGCGTTGGAGGGGACGGAGGTTACGAGCAGTACTTC,CSVGGDGGYEQYF